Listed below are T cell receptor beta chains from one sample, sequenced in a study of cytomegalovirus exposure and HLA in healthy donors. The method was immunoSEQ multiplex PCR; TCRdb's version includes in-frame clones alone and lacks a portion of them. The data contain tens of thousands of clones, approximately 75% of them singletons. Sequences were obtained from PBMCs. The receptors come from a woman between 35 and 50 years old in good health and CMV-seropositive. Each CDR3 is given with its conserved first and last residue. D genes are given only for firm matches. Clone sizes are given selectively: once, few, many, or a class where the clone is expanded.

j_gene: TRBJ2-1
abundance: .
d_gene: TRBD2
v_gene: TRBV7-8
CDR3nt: TGTGCCAGCAGCCCCACCCCAAGCGGGAGGGCCAGGGCCTCCTACAATGAGCAGTTCTTC
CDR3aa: CASSPTPSGRARASYNEQFF

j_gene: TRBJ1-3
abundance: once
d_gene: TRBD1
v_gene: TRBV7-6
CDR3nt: TGTGCCAGCAGCTTAGTGGGGACAGGGTATTACTCTGGAAACACCATATATTTT
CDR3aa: CASSLVGTGYYSGNTIYF

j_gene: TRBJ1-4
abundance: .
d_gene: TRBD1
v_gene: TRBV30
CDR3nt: TGTGCCTGTTCAGGGGGCCCATTGCAAAAACTGTTTTTT
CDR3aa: CACSGGPLQKLFF

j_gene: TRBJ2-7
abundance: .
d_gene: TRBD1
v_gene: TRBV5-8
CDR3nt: TGTGCCAGCAGCTTCAGGGGGAGCGACGAGCAGTACTTC
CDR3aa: CASSFRGSDEQYF

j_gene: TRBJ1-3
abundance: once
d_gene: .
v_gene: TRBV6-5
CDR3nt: TGTGCCAGCAGTTCCACTGCGGGGGTCGGAAACACCATATATTTT
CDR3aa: CASSSTAGVGNTIYF

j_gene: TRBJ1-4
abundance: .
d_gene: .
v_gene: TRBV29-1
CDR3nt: TGCAGCGTTTCAGGACAGAGATCTAATGAAAAACTGTTTTTT
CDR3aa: CSVSGQRSNEKLFF

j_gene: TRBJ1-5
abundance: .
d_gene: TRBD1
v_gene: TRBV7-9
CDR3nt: TGTGCCAGCAGCAACGGACAGGGCAATCAGCCCCAGCATTTT
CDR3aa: CASSNGQGNQPQHF

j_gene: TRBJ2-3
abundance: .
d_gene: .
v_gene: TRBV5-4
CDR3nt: TGTGCCAGCAGCTTCGCGGCTTCTAGCACAGATACGCAGTATTTT
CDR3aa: CASSFAASSTDTQYF

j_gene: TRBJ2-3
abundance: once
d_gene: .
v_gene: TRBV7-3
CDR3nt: TGTGCCAGCAGCTTAACCGGTAGCACAGATACGCAGTATTTT
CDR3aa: CASSLTGSTDTQYF

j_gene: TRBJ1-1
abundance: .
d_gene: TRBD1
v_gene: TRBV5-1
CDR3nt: TGCGCCAGCAGCTTGGCAAAAACAGGGGGGGGGCACACTGAAGCTTTCTTT
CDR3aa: CASSLAKTGGGHTEAFF

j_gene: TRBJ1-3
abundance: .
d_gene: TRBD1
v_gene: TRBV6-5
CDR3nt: TGTGCCAGCAGCAAGACAGGGTTCGGAAACACCATATATTTT
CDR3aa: CASSKTGFGNTIYF

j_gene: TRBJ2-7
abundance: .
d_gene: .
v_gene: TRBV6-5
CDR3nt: TGTGCCAGCAGTTACGAGGGCTCCGAGCAGTACTTC
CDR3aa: CASSYEGSEQYF

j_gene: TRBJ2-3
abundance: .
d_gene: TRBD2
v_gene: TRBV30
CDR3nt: TGTGCCTGGAGTTGGACTAGCGGGGGGGGTTGGGATACGCAGTATTTT
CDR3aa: CAWSWTSGGGWDTQYF

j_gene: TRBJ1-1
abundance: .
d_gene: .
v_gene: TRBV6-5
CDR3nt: TGTGCCAGCTCAGCGGCAGGTGATATGAACACTGAAGCTTTCTTT
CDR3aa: CASSAAGDMNTEAFF

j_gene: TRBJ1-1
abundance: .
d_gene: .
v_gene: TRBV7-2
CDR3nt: TGTGCCAGCAGCTTAGTAGTAGAAGCTTTCTTT
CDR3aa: CASSLVVEAFF

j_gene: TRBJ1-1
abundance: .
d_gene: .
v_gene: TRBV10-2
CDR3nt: TGCGCCAGCAAAAAGGGCAGGGGTGTTGATGAAGCTTTCTTT
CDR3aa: CASKKGRGVDEAFF

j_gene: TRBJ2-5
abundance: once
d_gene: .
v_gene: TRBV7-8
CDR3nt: TGTGCCAGCAGCAACCGGGGCAGGGGCCAAGAGACCCAGTACTTC
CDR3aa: CASSNRGRGQETQYF

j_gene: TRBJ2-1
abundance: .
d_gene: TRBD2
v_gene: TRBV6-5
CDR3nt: TGTGCCAGCAGTTACGAGCGGGGGGCCCGAGAGCAGTTCTTC
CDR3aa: CASSYERGAREQFF

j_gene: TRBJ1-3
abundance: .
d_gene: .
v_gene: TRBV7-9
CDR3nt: TGTGCCATCCAAGTCGGGTCTGGAAACACCATATATTTT
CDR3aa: CAIQVGSGNTIYF

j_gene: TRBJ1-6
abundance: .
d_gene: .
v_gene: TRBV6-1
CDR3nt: TGTGCCAGCAGCGTAGACACTCATTCACCCCTCCACTTT
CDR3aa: CASSVDTHSPLHF

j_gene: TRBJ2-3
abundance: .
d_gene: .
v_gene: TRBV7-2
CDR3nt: TGTGCCAGCAGCTTAGAGATAGCAGATACGCAGTATTTT
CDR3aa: CASSLEIADTQYF

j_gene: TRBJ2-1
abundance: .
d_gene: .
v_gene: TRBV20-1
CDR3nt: TGCAGTGCGAGTAGTCACAATGAGCAGTTCTTC
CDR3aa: CSASSHNEQFF

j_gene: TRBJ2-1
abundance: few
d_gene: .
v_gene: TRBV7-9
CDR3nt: TGTGCCAGCAGCCTCCAGGTAGCGGACTACAATGAGCAGTTCTTC
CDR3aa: CASSLQVADYNEQFF